The 8 T cell receptor beta chains in this list originate from one sample, sequenced in a study of OX40 agonist ivuxolimab in advanced cancers. Sequenced by immunoSEQ multiplex PCR; TCRdb stores in-frame clones only, minus some. The data hold about 110,000 clones, with more than 85% observed a single time. Sample: CD4+ or CD8+ T cells sorted from blood, taken in a trial of the OX40 agonist ivuxolimab. The receptors here all came from an adult with an advanced solid tumor such as melanoma, head and neck, liver or kidney cancer.

This clone was detected a few times. This chain joins TRBV30 and TRBJ1-2; no clear D gene. This CDR3 has 13 amino acids. With 2 bases removed from V and 7 bases from J, the gap between germline ends came to 14 bases. The germline V gene has CDR1 GTSNPN and CDR2 SVGIG (reference sequence). The CDR3 here is CAWSPQLRSGYTF. In DNA form, the CDR3 reads TGTGCCTGGAGTCCGCAGTTGAGGTCTGGCTACACCTTC.

This clone was found a few times. The chain joins TRBV7-3 to TRBJ1-1; weak D call: TRBD1 (6 bases). With 10 bases removed from V and 0 bases from J, the gap between germline ends came to 15 bases. Germline CDR1 and CDR2: SGHTA and FQGTGA. CDR3 length: 14 amino acids. The CDR3 coding sequence is TGTGCCATTAAAAGGGGGTCCATGAACACTGAAGCTTTCTTT. It translates to CAIKRGSMNTEAFF.

The rearrangement uses TRBV5-1 and TRBJ2-5; a possible D gene is TRBD2 (5 bases). V was trimmed by 5 bases and J by 5 bases, leaving 19 bases between them. Germline V gene data show CDR1 as SGHRS and CDR2 as YFSETQ. CDR3 length equals 15 residues. CDR3 sequence (DNA): TGCGCCAGCAGTTCTGGACTGCTCATTAGGGAGACCCAGTACTTC. Translating gives CASSSGLLIRETQYF.

The gene calls are TRBV11-2 and TRBJ1-4; a weak D match, TRBD1 (6 bases). V gave up 5 bases and J gave up 7 bases, with 11 bases separating them. Germline CDR1 reads SGHAT; CDR2 reads FQNNGV. This CDR3 is built from 13 residues. The CDR3 DNA reads as TGTGCCAGCAGCAGGGACATCAGTGAAAAACTGTTTTTT. Its translation: CASSRDISEKLFF.

V is TRBV7-9 and J is TRBJ2-7; 8 nucleotides agree with TRBD1. Germline trimming cut 6 bases from V and 4 bases from J; bases unmatched to any gene: 11. CDR1 and CDR2 (germline): SEHNR, FQNEAQ (reference sequence). This CDR3 comprises 15 residues. The CDR3 here is CASRSKGDRRYEQYF. The CDR3 coding sequence is TGTGCCAGCAGGTCAAAAGGGGACAGGAGGTACGAGCAGTACTTC.

This chain uses TRBV28 with TRBJ1-4; 9 nucleotides line up with TRBD1. Germline assignment: CDR1 MDHEN and CDR2 SYDVKM. CDR3 length equals 17 residues. Trimming took 1 base from V and 3 from J; bases not matched to a gene: 6. The CDR3 protein is CASSLYKTGGSNEKLFF. The CDR3 nucleotides are TGTGCCAGCAGTTTATATAAAACAGGGGGCTCTAATGAAAAACTGTTTTTT.

The chain has TRBV6-5 and TRBJ2-7; TRBD1 is a possible D gene (5 bases). The CDR3 extends over 15 amino acids. Germline V lookup: CDR1 MNHEY, CDR2 SVGAGI. V lost 7 bases and J lost 3, with 19 bases in between. The CDR3 nucleotides read TGTGCCAGCACTCCGACAGATACAAAAGGCTACGAGCAGTACTTC. Its protein is CASTPTDTKGYEQYF.

The chain links TRBV7-8 to TRBJ2-5, with a weak D call TRBD1 (6 bases). The CDR3 is made up of 18 amino acids. CDR1 is SGHVS, CDR2 FQNEAQ, per germline. V was trimmed by 0 bases and J by 5 bases, leaving 22 bases between them. The CDR3 DNA reads TGTGCCAGCAGCTTAGCCCCAAAGTCCAGGGGCCGGTTGGAGACCCAGTACTTC. It encodes CASSLAPKSRGRLETQYF.